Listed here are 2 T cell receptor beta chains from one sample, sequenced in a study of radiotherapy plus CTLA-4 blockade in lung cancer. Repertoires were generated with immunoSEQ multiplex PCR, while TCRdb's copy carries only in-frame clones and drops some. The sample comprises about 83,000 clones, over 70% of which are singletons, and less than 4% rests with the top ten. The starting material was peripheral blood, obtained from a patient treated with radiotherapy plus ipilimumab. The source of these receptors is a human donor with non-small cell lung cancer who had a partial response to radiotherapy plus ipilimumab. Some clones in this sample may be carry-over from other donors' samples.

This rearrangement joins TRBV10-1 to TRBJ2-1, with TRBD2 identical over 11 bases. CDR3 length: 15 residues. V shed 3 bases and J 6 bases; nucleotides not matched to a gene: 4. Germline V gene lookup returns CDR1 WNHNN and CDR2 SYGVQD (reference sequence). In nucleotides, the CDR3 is TGCGCCAGCAGTGAACTAGCGGGAGTGACCAATGAGCAGTTCTTC. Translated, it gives CASSELAGVTNEQFF.

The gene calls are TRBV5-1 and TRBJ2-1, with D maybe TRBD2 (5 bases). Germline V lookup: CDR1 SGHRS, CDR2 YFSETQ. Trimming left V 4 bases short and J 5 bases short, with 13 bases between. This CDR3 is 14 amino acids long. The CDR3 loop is CASSLTGSHNEQFF. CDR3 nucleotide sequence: TGCGCCAGCAGCCTTACGGGGTCCCACAATGAGCAGTTCTTC.